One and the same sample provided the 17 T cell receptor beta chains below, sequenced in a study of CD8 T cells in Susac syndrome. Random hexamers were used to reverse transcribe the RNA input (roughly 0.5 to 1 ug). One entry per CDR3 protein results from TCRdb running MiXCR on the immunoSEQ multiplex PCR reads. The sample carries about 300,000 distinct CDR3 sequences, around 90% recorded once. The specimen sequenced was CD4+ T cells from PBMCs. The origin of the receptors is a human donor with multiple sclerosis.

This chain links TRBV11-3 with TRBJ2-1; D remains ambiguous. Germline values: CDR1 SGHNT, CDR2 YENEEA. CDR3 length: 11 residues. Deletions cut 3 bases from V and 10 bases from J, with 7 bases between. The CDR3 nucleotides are TGTGCCAGCAGCTTCTTCGGGGAGCAGTTCTTC. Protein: CASSFFGEQFF.

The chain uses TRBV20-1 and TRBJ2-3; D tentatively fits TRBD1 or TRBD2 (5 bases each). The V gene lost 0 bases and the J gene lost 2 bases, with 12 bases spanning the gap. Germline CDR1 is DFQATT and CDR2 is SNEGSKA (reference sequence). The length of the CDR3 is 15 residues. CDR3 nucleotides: TGCAGTGCTAGAGAACGGGGCCCACCCACAGATACGCAGTATTTT. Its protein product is CSARERGPPTDTQYF.

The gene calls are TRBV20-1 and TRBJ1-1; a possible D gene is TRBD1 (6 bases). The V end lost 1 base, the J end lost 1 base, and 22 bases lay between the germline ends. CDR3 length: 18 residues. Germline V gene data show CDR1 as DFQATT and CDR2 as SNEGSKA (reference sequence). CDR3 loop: CSARGGVGGRQRNTEAFF. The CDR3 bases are TGCAGTGCTAGAGGAGGGGTCGGGGGCCGACAGAGGAACACTGAAGCTTTCTTT.

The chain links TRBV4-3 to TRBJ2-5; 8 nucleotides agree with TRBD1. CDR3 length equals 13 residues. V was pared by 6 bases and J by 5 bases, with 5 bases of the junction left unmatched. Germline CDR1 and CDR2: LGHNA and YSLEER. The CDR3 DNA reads TGCGCCAGCAGTTTCGGACAGGGCGAGACCCAGTACTTC. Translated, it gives CASSFGQGETQYF.

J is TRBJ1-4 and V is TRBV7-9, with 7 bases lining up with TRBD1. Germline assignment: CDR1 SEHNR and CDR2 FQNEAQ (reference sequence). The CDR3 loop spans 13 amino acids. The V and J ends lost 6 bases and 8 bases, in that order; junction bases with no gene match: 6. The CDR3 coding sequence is TGTGCCAGCAGAACAGGGGTTGAGGAAAAACTGTTTTTT. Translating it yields CASRTGVEEKLFF.

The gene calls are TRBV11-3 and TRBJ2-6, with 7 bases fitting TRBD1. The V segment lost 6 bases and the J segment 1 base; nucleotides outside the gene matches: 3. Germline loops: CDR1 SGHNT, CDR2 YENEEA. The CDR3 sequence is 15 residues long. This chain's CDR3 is CASSLQGSGANVLTF. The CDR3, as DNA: TGTGCCAGCAGTTTACAGGGGTCTGGGGCCAACGTCCTGACTTTC.

The CDR3 protein is CASRQTSGTGNEQFF. The CDR3 DNA reads as TGTGCCAGCAGGCAGACTAGCGGGACTGGCAATGAGCAGTTCTTC. The chain employs TRBV7-2 and TRBJ2-1; TRBD2 matches at 11 bases. The length of the CDR3 is 15 residues. The V and J ends lost 6 bases and 6 bases, in that order; junction bases with no gene match: 7. Germline V CDR1 and CDR2: SGHTA, FQGNSA.

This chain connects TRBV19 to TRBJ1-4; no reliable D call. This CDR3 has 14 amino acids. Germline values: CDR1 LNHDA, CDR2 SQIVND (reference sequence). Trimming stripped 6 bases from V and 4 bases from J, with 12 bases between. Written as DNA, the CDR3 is TGTGCCAGTAGCTGGTGGGGTCGTAATGAAAAACTGTTTTTT. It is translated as CASSWWGRNEKLFF.

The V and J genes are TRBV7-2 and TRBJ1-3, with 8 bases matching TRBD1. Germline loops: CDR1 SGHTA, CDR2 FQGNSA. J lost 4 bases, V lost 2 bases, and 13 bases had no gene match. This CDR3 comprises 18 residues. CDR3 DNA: TGTGCCAGCAGCTTATTTGTCAGAGGACAGGGTCAAGGAAACACCATATATTTT. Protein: CASSLFVRGQGQGNTIYF.

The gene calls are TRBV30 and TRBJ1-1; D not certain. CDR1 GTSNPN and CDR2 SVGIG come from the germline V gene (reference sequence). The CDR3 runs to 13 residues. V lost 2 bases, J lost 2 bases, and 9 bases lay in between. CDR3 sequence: CAWSQEPNTEAFF. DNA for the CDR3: TGTGCCTGGAGTCAAGAACCCAACACTGAAGCTTTCTTT.

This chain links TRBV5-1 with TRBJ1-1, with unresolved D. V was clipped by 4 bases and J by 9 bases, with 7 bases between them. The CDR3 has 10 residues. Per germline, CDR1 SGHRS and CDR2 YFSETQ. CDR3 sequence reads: CASSPGKAFF. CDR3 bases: TGCGCCAGCAGCCCGGGTAAAGCTTTCTTT.

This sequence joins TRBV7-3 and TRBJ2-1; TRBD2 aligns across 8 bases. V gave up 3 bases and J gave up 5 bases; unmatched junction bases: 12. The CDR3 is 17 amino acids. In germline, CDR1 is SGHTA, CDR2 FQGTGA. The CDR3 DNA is TGTGCCAGCAGCTTGATACCCAGCGGGAGATACGACAATGAGCAGTTCTTC. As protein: CASSLIPSGRYDNEQFF.

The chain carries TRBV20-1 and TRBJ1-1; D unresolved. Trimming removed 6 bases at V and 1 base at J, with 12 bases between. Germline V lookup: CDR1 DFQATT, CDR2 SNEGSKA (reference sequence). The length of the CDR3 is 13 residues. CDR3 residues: CSAPSPRNTEAFF. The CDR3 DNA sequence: TGCAGTGCCCCCAGCCCTCGGAACACTGAAGCTTTCTTT.

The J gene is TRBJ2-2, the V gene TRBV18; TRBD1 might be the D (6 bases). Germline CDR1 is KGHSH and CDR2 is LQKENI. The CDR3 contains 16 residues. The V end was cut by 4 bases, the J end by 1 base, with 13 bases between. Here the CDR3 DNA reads TGTGCCAGCTCACGGGACACCGGAATGAACACCGGGGAGCTGTTTTTT. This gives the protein CASSRDTGMNTGELFF.

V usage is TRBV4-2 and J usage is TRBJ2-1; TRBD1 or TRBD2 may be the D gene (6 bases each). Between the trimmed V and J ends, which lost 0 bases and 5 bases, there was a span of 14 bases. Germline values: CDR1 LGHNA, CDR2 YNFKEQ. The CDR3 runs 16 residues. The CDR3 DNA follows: TGTGCCAGCAGCCAAGAGGGGATAAGGGGGGACAATGAGCAGTTCTTC. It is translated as CASSQEGIRGDNEQFF.

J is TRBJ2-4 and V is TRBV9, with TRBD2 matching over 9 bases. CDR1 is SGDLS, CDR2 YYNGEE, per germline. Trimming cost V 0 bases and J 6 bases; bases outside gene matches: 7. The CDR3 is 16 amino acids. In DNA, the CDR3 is TGTGCCAGCAGCGTAGTTCTAGCGGGACCCCCAAACATTCAGTACTTC. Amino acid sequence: CASSVVLAGPPNIQYF.

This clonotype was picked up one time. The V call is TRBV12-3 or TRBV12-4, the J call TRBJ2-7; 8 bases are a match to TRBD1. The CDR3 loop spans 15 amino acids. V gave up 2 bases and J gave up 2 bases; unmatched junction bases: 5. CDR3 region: CASSLRQGAPYEQYF. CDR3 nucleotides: TGTGCCAGCAGTTTACGGCAGGGGGCCCCCTACGAGCAGTACTTC.